This TCR beta chain was sequenced in a study of cytomegalovirus exposure and HLA in healthy donors. General observations from the study: Equally common other TCR beta chains were less clonally expanded than HLA-associated ones, a later analysis found.

In this sample, this clone turned up a few times. Antigen: not known. The germline gives CDR1 MNHEY, CDR2 SVGAGI. The CDR3 extends over 15 amino acids. Trimming at V came to 2 bases and at J to 3 bases, leaving 5 bases not matched to a gene. Amplification used 60 Vbeta primers and 13 Jbeta primers. The data were produced by immunoSEQ multiplex PCR, yet TCRdb's version contains in-frame clones alone and is incomplete. The sample has some 140,000 clones; 60% to 80% are singletons. The sequence was obtained from a male donor in good health and CMV-seronegative. The gene calls are TRBV6-5 and TRBJ2-7; 9 positions agree with TRBD2. The source material was PBMCs. The CDR3 protein is CASSYGLAGNYEQYF. For the CDR3, the DNA is TGTGCCAGCAGTTACGGGCTAGCGGGGAACTACGAGCAGTACTTC.